This is a list of T cell receptor beta chains from one sample in a study of shared clonotypes between healthy human individuals. Libraries were prepared by immunoSEQ multiplex PCR; TCRdb keeps only in-frame clonotypes and omits some of them. This sample has around 2.1 million clones, with 85% to 95% found just once. The specimen sequenced was naive CD8+ T cells from PBMCs. The receptors here all came from a man between 18 and 29 years old in good health. Some clones in this sample may be carry-over from other donors' samples. CDR3s include the opening cysteine and the closing phenylalanine or tryptophan. Each record gives: V gene, J gene, CDR3 protein.

TRBV11-2	TRBJ2-1	CASSLDLVVSYNEQFF
TRBV7-9	TRBJ2-2	CASTRLPGYTGELFF
TRBV7-8	TRBJ1-4	CASSPRREKLFF
TRBV27	TRBJ2-3	CASSLQRERTDTQYF
TRBV11-2	TRBJ2-7	CASSFDRGNYEQYF
TRBV28	TRBJ2-2	CASTKLGPGELFF
TRBV2	TRBJ2-2	CASSGVGGNTGELFF
TRBV27	TRBJ1-2	CASSPGTRYGYTF
TRBV28	TRBJ1-1	CASSLSHRYTEAFF
TRBV4-3	TRBJ2-1	CASSQDPGTYNEQFF
TRBV2	TRBJ2-1	CASRTGREGGNEQFF
TRBV6-1	TRBJ2-5	CASRPGTLQETQYF
TRBV30	TRBJ2-7	CAWSVRGSYEQYF
TRBV10-2	TRBJ2-1	CASNLGGNEQFF
TRBV6-5	TRBJ2-7	CASSWGQGPYEQYF
TRBV19	TRBJ1-1	CASSINMGWGLNTEAFF
TRBV11-2	TRBJ2-5	CASSFPKEGAGRETQYF
TRBV7-6	TRBJ2-5	CASSSLAGQGAGETQYF
TRBV2	TRBJ1-1	CASRQASGVTEAFF
TRBV29-1	TRBJ2-1	CSVEDGTRIYNEQFF
TRBV5-5	TRBJ2-3	CASSSFPLRRDREFTDTQYF
TRBV10-3	TRBJ2-3	CAISEYGGVAQYF
TRBV7-9	TRBJ1-4	CASSLGTGVDEKLFF
TRBV10-3	TRBJ1-5	CAIREDREAGQPQHF
TRBV5-6	TRBJ2-7	CASSLGAYEQYF
TRBV28	TRBJ1-1	CASKNRETGAFF
TRBV15	TRBJ1-3	CATTRDRVSTGSGNTIYF
TRBV11-3	TRBJ2-2	CASSLEPSVPGELFF
TRBV6-1	TRBJ2-7	CASSARSLPSYEQYF
TRBV30	TRBJ1-1	CAWRLGGGFTEAFF
TRBV27	TRBJ2-7	CASSTGAPGSEQYF
TRBV11-2	TRBJ1-1	CASTLWGTLGDTEAFF
TRBV9	TRBJ2-3	CASSARRTNTDTQYF
TRBV4-2	TRBJ1-1	CASSPNGGPTEAFF
TRBV13	TRBJ1-4	CASSFGQRSNEKLFF
TRBV27	TRBJ2-7	CASSFGAVRYEQYF
TRBV7-7	TRBJ1-5	CAPQPQHF
TRBV27	TRBJ1-1	CASSPSWWANTEAFF
TRBV11-2	TRBJ1-6	CASEERAGSNSPLHF
TRBV5-1	TRBJ1-4	CASSPPGQEKLFF
TRBV9	TRBJ2-5	CASSVGDRVAETQYF
TRBV5-4	TRBJ2-1	CASSSELAGSYNEQFF
TRBV6-1	TRBJ1-2	CASSEVGQGASYGYTF
TRBV27	TRBJ2-7	CASSLDPPGIAGVYEQYF
TRBV7-3	TRBJ1-2	CASSLRAGDYGYTF
TRBV19	TRBJ2-2	CASSDGLAGANTGELFF